The clone carrying this T cell receptor beta chain turned up a few times. This entry comes from a study of blood T cell repertoires in COVID-19. The ends lost 5 bases at V and 4 bases at J; junction bases unmatched: 3. The CDR3 is made up of 13 amino acids. Germline V gives CDR1 LNHDA, CDR2 SQIVND (reference sequence). Per the study methods: It was from reference gene primer amplification that nucleated cell counts were estimated. Clones were sequenced by immunoSEQ multiplex PCR, and TCRdb holds only the in-frame ones, with some missing. V, J and clone size reflect that table, while D and trimming were determined from the DNA. Of around 460,000 clones detected, over 85% appear once; the ten largest clones hold about 0.91%.

What was sequenced was peripheral blood. The clonotype comes from a man aged 18 to 35 with COVID-19, enrolled during active disease. The chain combines TRBV19 with TRBJ1-2; 8 bases match TRBD1. The CDR3 region has the DNA TGTGCCAGTAGTTGGACAGGGAGCTATGGCTACACCTTC. Translation gives CASSWTGSYGYTF.